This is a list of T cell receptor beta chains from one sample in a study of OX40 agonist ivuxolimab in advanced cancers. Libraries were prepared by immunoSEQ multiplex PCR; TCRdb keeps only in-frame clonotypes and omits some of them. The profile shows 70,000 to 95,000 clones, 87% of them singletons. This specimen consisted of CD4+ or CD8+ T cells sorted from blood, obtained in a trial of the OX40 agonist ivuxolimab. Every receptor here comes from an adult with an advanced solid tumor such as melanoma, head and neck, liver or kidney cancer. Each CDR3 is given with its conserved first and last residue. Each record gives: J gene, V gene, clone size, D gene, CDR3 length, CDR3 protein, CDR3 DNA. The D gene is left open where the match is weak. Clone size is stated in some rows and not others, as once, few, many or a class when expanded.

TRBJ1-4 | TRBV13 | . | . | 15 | CASSSRGGRGEKLFF | TGTGCCAGCAGCTCCCGGGGAGGGAGGGGTGAAAAACTGTTTTTT
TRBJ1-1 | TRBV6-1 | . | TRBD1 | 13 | CASKGQGGTEAFF | TGTGCCAGCAAGGGGCAGGGGGGAACTGAAGCTTTCTTT
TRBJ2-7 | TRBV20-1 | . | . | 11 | CSARGLYEQYF | TGCAGTGCTAGGGGCCTCTACGAGCAGTACTTC
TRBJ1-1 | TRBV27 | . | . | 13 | CASSPQGPTEAFF | TGTGCCAGCAGTCCTCAGGGTCCCACTGAAGCTTTCTTT
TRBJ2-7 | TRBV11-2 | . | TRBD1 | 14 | CASSSVQRGREQYF | TGTGCCAGCAGCTCTGTCCAAAGGGGGCGCGAGCAGTACTTC
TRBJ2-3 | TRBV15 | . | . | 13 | CATTVVPTDTQYF | TGTGCCACCACGGTGGTGCCCACAGATACGCAGTATTTT
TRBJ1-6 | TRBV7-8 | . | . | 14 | CASSAGHKESPLHF | TGTGCCAGCAGTGCTGGACATAAGGAGTCACCCCTCCACTTT
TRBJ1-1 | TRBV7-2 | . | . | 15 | CASSLFVGRNTEAFF | TGTGCCAGCAGCTTATTCGTAGGCCGGAACACTGAAGCTTTCTTT
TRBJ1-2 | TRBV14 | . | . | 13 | CASSQNRDYGYTF | TGTGCCAGCAGCCAGAACAGGGACTATGGCTACACCTTC
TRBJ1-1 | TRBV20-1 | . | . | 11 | CSATLGDEAFF | TGCAGTGCCACCTTGGGGGATGAAGCTTTCTTT
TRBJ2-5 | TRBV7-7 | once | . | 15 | CASSLGSRAGETQYF | TGTGCCAGCAGCTTAGGTAGCAGGGCAGGAGAGACCCAGTACTTC
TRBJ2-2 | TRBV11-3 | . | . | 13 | CASRSTSTGELFF | TGTGCCAGCAGATCGACCTCCACCGGGGAGCTGTTTTTT
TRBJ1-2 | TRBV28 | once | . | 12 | CASSQAGYGYTF | TGTGCCAGCAGCCAGGCCGGCTATGGCTACACCTTC
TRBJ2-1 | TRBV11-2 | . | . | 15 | CASSLSWSSYNEQFF | TGTGCCAGCAGCTTATCCTGGAGCTCCTACAATGAGCAGTTCTTC
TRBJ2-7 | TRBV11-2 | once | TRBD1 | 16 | CASSPISRQGTYEQYF | TGTGCCAGCAGCCCGATCAGCCGACAGGGAACCTACGAGCAGTACTTC
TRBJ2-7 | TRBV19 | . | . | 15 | CASSIPGTGAYEQYF | TGTGCCAGTAGTATCCCCGGGACCGGAGCCTACGAGCAGTACTTC
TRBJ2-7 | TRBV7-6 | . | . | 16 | CASSLAHGGQTYEQYF | TGTGCCAGCAGCTTAGCGCATGGAGGGCAAACCTACGAGCAGTACTTC
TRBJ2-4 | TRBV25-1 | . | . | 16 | CASSESRRGPKNIQYF | TGTGCCAGCAGTGAAAGTAGGAGGGGACCTAAAAACATTCAGTACTTC
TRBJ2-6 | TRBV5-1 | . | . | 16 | CASSSLVVSGANVLTF | TGCGCCAGCAGCTCCCTGGTGGTATCTGGGGCCAACGTCCTGACTTTC
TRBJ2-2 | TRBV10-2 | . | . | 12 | CASSVSNGELFF | TGCGCCAGCAGTGTCTCAAACGGGGAGCTGTTTTTT
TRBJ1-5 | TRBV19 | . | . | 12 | CASSGSNQPQHF | TGTGCCAGCTCGGGAAGCAATCAGCCCCAGCATTTT
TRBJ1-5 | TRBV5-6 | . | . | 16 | CASSLLGGSGVQPQHF | TGTGCCAGCAGCTTGTTGGGGGGGTCAGGGGTCCAGCCCCAGCATTTT
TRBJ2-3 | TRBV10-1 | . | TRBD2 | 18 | CASSESIAGGLSTDTQYF | TGCGCCAGCAGTGAGTCGATAGCGGGGGGCCTTAGCACAGATACGCAGTATTTT
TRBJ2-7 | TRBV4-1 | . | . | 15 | CASSQGNKKFYEQYF | TGCGCCAGCAGCCAAGGGAACAAGAAATTCTACGAGCAGTACTTC
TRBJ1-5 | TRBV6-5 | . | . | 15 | CASSPTRGGNQPQHF | TGTGCCAGCAGCCCCACCCGGGGCGGCAATCAGCCCCAGCATTTT
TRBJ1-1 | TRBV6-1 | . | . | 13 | CASSSTENTEAFF | TGTGCCAGCAGCTCCACAGAGAACACTGAAGCTTTCTTT
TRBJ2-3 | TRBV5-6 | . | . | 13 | CASSFGWPDTQYF | TGTGCCAGCAGCTTCGGATGGCCAGATACGCAGTATTTT
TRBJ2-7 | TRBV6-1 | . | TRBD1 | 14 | CASREGTEHYEQYF | TGTGCCAGCAGAGAGGGGACAGAGCACTACGAGCAGTACTTC